Shown below are 7 T cell receptor beta chains from a single sample sequenced in a study of quantifying T cell responses using KT2 cells. Study context: TCR alpha and beta constant-region primers primed reverse transcription of RNA.

A single-stranded UMI oligo with SP2 sequence was ligated to cDNA 3' ends. First-round PCR used roughly 4 cycles and beta primers RC1.1 and RC1.2 covering TRBC1 and TRBC2. TCRdb passed the UMI-ligation and nested PCR reads through MiXCR, listing each CDR3 protein once. This table has some 50,000 distinct CDR3 sequences, more than 9% appearing once. Sequencing was carried out using PBMCs spiked with cells of the T cell clone KT2. The receptors come from a human donor.

The table lists this clonotype with a few counts. V and J are TRBV3-1 and TRBJ1-1; TRBD1 might be the D (5 bases). CDR3 size: 16 residues. The V and J ends lost 8 bases and 6 bases respectively, with 25 bases between them. Germline CDR1 is LGHDT and CDR2 is YNNKEL (reference sequence). CDR3 bases: TGTGCCAGCTCGGAATCACCGGGACGGAGGAAGGCTGAAGCTTTCTTT. Residues: CASSESPGRRKAEAFF.

There are many counts of this clonotype. The J gene is TRBJ2-3, the V gene TRBV9; unclear D gene. Between the trimmed V and J ends, which lost 0 bases and 3 bases, there was a span of 14 bases. The germline CDR1 and CDR2 sequences are SGDLS and YYNGEE. The CDR3 runs to 16 residues. The CDR3 is CASSVEGRHMTDTQYF. In DNA form, the CDR3 reads TGTGCCAGCAGCGTAGAAGGACGGCATATGACAGATACGCAGTATTTT.

The chain employs TRBV20-1 and TRBJ1-1; D might be TRBD1 (5 bases). Germline CDR1 reads DFQATT; CDR2 reads SNEGSKA (reference sequence). The CDR3 has 13 amino acids. V was pared by 3 bases and J by 2 bases, with 10 bases between. CDR3 bases: TGCAGTGCTAGTGAAGGGGTTAACACTGAAGCTTTCTTT. Protein: CSASEGVNTEAFF.

The rearrangement uses TRBV4-1 and TRBJ2-1; TRBD2 might be the D (6 bases). Germline-derived CDR1 and CDR2 are MGHRA and YSYEKL. CDR3 size: 13 residues. V was pared by 9 bases and J by 2 bases, with 11 bases between. CDR3 sequence (DNA): TGCGCCAGACGACTAGGGACCTACAATGAGCAGTTCTTC. Protein sequence: CARRLGTYNEQFF.

The genes are TRBV29-1 and TRBJ1-1; D might be TRBD1 (6 bases). Trimming took 8 bases from V and 1 from J, leaving 26 bases between them. Germline CDR1 reads SQVTM; CDR2 reads ANQGSEA. The CDR3 is 17 amino acids. CDR3 amino acids: CSTDLGGTNWGNTEAFF. The CDR3 coding sequence is TGCAGCACGGATCTAGGGGGGACAAACTGGGGGAACACTGAAGCTTTCTTT. Complete variable domain (other parts from reference TRBV29-1 and TRBJ1-1): SAVISQKPSRDICQRGTSLTIQCQVDSQVTMMFWYRQQPGQSLTLIATANQGSEATYESGFVIDKFPISRPNLTFSTLTVSNMSPEDSSIYLCSTDLGGTNWGNTEAFFGQGTRLTVV.

This clonotype was picked up many times. The chain has TRBV7-2 and TRBJ2-7; 8 bases are a match to TRBD1. Germline V gene lookup returns CDR1 SGHTA and CDR2 FQGNSA. The CDR3 runs 15 residues. The junction had 7 bases not matched to a gene; V was cut back by 5 bases and J by 1 base. The CDR3 sequence is CASSGIDRGSYEQYF. The CDR3 DNA follows: TGTGCCAGCAGCGGAATAGACAGGGGTTCCTACGAGCAGTACTTC.

The chain has TRBV2 and TRBJ2-5; D is unclear. CDR1 SNHLY and CDR2 FYNNEI come from the germline V gene. The CDR3 spans 13 residues. Between the trimmed V and J ends, which lost 1 base and 5 bases, there was a span of 8 bases. The CDR3 nucleotides read TGTGCCAGCAGTGAAGGGGCCTGGGAGACCCAGTACTTC. It specifies CASSEGAWETQYF.